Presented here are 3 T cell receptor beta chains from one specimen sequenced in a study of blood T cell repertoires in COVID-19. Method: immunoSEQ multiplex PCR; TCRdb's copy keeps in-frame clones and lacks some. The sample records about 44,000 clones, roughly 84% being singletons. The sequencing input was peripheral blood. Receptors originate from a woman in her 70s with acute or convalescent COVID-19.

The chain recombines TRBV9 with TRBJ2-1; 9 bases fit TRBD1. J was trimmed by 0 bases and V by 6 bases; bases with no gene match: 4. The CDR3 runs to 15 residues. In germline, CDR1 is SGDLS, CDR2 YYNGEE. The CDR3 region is CASTQGASSYNEQFF. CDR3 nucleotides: TGTGCCAGCACACAGGGGGCCAGCTCCTACAATGAGCAGTTCTTC.

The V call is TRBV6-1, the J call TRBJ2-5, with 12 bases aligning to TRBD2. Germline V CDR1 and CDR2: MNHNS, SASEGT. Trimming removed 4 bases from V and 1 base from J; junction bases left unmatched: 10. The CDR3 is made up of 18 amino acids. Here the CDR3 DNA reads TGTGCCAGCAGTGCGCTAGCGGGAGGGCCGAGGTTCCAAGAGACCCAGTACTTC. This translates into CASSALAGGPRFQETQYF.

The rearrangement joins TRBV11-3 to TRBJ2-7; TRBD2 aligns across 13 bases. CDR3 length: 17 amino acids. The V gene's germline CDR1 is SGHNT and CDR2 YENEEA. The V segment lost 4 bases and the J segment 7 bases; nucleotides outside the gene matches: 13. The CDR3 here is CASSSKGTSGALGEQYF. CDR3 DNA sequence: TGTGCCAGCAGCTCCAAGGGGACTAGCGGGGCCCTGGGGGAGCAGTACTTC.